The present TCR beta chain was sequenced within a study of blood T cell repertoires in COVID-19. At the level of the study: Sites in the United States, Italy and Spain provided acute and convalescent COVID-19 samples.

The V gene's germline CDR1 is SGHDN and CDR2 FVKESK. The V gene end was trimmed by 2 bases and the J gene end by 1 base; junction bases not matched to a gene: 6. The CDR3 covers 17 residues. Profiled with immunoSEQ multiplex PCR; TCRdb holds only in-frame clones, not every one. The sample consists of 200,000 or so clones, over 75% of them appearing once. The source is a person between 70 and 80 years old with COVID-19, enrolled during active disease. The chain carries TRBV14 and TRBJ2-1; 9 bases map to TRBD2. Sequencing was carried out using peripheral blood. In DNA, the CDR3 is TGTGCCAGCAGCCAAATTAGCGGGAGTAGGTCCTACAATGAGCAGTTCTTC. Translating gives CASSQISGSRSYNEQFF.